The present T cell receptor beta chain was sequenced within a study of T-cell reconstitution after alpha-beta-depleted transplantation in children. TCRbeta library preparation incorporated unique molecular identifiers. A single record per CDR3 protein comes from TCRdb applying MiXCR to the PCR reads. The profile shows fewer than 550,000 distinct CDR3 sequences, roughly 16% of them singletons. This clonotype came up many times. Its cognate antigen is unknown. Findings and limits, study-wide: Approximately two months post-transplant, alpha-beta T cells reportedly originated from several hundred expanded graft clones. Some patients owed their high day-60 TCRbeta diversity to surviving recipient T cells and thymic progenitors.

V was clipped by 5 bases and J by 8 bases, with 19 bases between them. Germline V gives CDR1 MDHEN, CDR2 SYDVKM. The CDR3 has 15 residues. The clonotype comes from a boy younger than two who had a stem cell transplant for Wiskott-Aldrich syndrome, so the T cells may come from the graft donor. The sequencing here drew on PBMCs, mostly from graft donor cells, taken 360 days after TCRalphabeta/CD19-depleted stem cell transplant. The V and J genes are TRBV28 and TRBJ2-1; D is ambiguous. The CDR3 here is CASSPPMRGWDEQFF. CDR3 DNA: TGTGCCAGCAGTCCGCCGATGCGAGGTTGGGATGAGCAGTTCTTC.